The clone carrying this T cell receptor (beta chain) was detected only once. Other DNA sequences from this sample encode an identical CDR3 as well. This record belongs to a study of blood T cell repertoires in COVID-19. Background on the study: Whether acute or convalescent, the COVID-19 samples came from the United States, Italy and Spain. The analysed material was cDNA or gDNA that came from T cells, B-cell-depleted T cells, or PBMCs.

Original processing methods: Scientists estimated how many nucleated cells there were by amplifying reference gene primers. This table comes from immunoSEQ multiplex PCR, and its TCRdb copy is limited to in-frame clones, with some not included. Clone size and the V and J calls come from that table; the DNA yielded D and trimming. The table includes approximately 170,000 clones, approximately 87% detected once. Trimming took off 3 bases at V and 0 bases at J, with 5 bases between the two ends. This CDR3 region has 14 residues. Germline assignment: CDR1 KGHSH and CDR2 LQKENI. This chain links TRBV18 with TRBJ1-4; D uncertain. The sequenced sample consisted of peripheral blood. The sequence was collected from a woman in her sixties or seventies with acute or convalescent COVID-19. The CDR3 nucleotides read TGTGCCAGCTCACCGGGAGCAACTAATGAAAAACTGTTTTTT. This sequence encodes CASSPGATNEKLFF.